This record covers a single T cell receptor (beta chain). The sample is drawn from a study of CD8 T cells in Susac syndrome. Sequencing of TCR beta covered CD8+ and CD4+ T cells obtained from blood. CD8+ and CD4+ T cells were negatively isolated; TEMRA cells were FACS-enriched. RNA totalling roughly 0.45 to 1 ug underwent reverse transcription with random hexamers. Amplification of the TCR beta CDR3 was carried out by immunoSEQ multiplex PCR, which spanned a total of 54 Vbeta and 13 Jbeta segments. Each CDR3 protein gets one entry after TCRdb re-called the immunoSEQ multiplex PCR reads with MiXCR. This table has 150,000 to 200,000 distinct CDR3 sequences, approximately 93% appearing once. The CDR3 runs 16 residues.

This chain joins TRBV21-1 and TRBJ2-2. TRBV21-1 is described as a pseudogene. This clonotype was sampled from a human donor in good health. Sequences were obtained from CD4+ T cells from PBMCs. CDR3 nucleotides: TGTGCCAGCAGCATCCCACCAGGACGGAACACCGGGGAGCTGTTTTTT. Its protein product is CASSIPPGRNTGELFF.